These 7 T cell receptor beta chains came from one sample sequenced in a study of siplizumab effects on memory and regulatory T cells. Clones were read by immunoSEQ multiplex PCR, and TCRdb kept only the in-frame ones, dropping some. The table lists about 56,000 clones, 95% to 98% of them singletons. The sequencing sample was made of naive CD8+ T cells sorted from blood. These receptors were obtained from a human donor in good health.

This chain links TRBV11-1 with TRBJ1-2; D perhaps matches TRBD1 (5 bases). The germline CDR1 and CDR2 sequences are SGHAT and FQDESV (reference sequence). The CDR3 consists of 14 residues. Trimming shortened V by 0 bases and J by 5 bases, and 10 bases separated the two germline ends. CDR3 DNA sequence: TGTGCCAGCAGCTTAGCCGGGACTCTTTATGGCTACACCTTC. It is translated as CASSLAGTLYGYTF. The full variable domain, completed using reference TRBV11-1 and TRBJ1-2, is EAEVAQSPRYKITEKSQAVAFWCDPISGHATLYWYRQILGQGPELLVQFQDESVVDDSQLPKDRFSAERLKGVDSTLKIQPAELGDSAMYLCASSLAGTLYGYTFGSGTRLTVV.

The chain is built from TRBV7-6 and TRBJ2-1, with a possible D match to TRBD2 (5 bases). Germline V gene lookup returns CDR1 SGHVS and CDR2 FNYEAQ. Trimming left V 9 bases short and J 7 bases short, with 13 bases between. The CDR3 is 12 residues long. The CDR3 loop reads CASTEGRNEQFF. For the CDR3, the DNA is TGTGCCAGTACCGAGGGTCGGAATGAGCAGTTCTTC. The whole variable domain, filled in from reference TRBV7-6 and TRBJ2-1, reads GAGVSQSPRYKVTKRGQDVALRCDPISGHVSLYWYRQALGQGPEFLTYFNYEAQQDKSGLPNDRFSAERPEGSISTLTIQRTEQRDSAMYRCASTEGRNEQFFGPGTRLTVL.

V gene TRBV7-2 combines with J gene TRBJ2-7, with D possibly TRBD2 on 6 matching bases. V lost 1 base and J 0 bases, leaving 13 bases between the germline ends. This CDR3 spans 16 amino acids. Germline assignment: CDR1 SGHTA and CDR2 FQGNSA. The CDR3 coding sequence is TGTGCCAGCAGCTTAGGTCCTAGCGACAGCTCCTACGAGCAGTACTTC. This codes for CASSLGPSDSSYEQYF.

V is TRBV7-6 and J is TRBJ2-7, with 7 bases fitting TRBD1. CDR3 length equals 13 residues. Germline V CDR1 and CDR2: SGHVS, FNYEAQ. Germline trimming cut 5 bases from V and 5 bases from J; bases unmatched to any gene: 6. The CDR3 region is CASSLTGAHEQYF. In DNA form, the CDR3 reads TGTGCCAGCAGCCTAACAGGGGCGCACGAGCAGTACTTC.

The table lists this clone with a count of one. This chain uses TRBV4-1 with TRBJ2-5; TRBD1 might be the D (6 bases). There are 14 residues in the CDR3. Trimming cost V 2 bases and J 2 bases, with 9 bases left between them. CDR1 is MGHRA, CDR2 YSYEKL, per germline. For the CDR3, the DNA is TGCGCCAGCAGCCAAACAGGGTTGCAAGAGACCCAGTACTTC. It yields the protein CASSQTGLQETQYF.

The chain employs TRBV4-3 and TRBJ1-4; no definite D call. V dropped 3 bases and J dropped 7 bases, with 12 bases sitting between them. Germline V lookup: CDR1 LGHNA, CDR2 YSLEER. The CDR3 has 14 residues. CDR3 coding DNA: TGCGCCAGCAGCCAGGACCCGGAGTCTGAAAAACTGTTTTTT. Protein: CASSQDPESEKLFF.

The chain couples TRBV29-1 to TRBJ1-1, with D unresolved. CDR1 and CDR2 (germline): SQVTM, ANQGSEA. CDR3 size: 13 residues. V lost 6 bases and J 4 bases, leaving 15 bases between the germline ends. For the CDR3, the DNA is TGCAGCGTGGCCACGGAGGGAGGCACTGAAGCTTTCTTT. Translating gives CSVATEGGTEAFF.